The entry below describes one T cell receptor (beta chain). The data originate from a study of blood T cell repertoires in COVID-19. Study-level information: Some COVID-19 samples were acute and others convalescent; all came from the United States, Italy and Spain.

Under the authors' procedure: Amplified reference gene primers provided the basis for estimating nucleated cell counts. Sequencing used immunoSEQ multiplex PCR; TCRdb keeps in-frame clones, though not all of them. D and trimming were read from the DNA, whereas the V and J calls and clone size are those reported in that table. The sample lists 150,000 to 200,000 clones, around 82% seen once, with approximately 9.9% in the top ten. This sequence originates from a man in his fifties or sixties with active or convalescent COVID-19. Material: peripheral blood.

The CDR3 DNA sequence: TGTGCCAGCAGCGTAGCGGGGGGTGTGGACAATGAGCAGTTCTTC. It is translated as CASSVAGGVDNEQFF. The V and J genes are TRBV9 and TRBJ2-1; 7 bases agree with TRBD2. In germline, CDR1 is SGDLS, CDR2 YYNGEE. After removal of 0 bases from V and 5 bases from J, the junction contained 5 bases not matched to a gene. The CDR3 is 15 amino acids.